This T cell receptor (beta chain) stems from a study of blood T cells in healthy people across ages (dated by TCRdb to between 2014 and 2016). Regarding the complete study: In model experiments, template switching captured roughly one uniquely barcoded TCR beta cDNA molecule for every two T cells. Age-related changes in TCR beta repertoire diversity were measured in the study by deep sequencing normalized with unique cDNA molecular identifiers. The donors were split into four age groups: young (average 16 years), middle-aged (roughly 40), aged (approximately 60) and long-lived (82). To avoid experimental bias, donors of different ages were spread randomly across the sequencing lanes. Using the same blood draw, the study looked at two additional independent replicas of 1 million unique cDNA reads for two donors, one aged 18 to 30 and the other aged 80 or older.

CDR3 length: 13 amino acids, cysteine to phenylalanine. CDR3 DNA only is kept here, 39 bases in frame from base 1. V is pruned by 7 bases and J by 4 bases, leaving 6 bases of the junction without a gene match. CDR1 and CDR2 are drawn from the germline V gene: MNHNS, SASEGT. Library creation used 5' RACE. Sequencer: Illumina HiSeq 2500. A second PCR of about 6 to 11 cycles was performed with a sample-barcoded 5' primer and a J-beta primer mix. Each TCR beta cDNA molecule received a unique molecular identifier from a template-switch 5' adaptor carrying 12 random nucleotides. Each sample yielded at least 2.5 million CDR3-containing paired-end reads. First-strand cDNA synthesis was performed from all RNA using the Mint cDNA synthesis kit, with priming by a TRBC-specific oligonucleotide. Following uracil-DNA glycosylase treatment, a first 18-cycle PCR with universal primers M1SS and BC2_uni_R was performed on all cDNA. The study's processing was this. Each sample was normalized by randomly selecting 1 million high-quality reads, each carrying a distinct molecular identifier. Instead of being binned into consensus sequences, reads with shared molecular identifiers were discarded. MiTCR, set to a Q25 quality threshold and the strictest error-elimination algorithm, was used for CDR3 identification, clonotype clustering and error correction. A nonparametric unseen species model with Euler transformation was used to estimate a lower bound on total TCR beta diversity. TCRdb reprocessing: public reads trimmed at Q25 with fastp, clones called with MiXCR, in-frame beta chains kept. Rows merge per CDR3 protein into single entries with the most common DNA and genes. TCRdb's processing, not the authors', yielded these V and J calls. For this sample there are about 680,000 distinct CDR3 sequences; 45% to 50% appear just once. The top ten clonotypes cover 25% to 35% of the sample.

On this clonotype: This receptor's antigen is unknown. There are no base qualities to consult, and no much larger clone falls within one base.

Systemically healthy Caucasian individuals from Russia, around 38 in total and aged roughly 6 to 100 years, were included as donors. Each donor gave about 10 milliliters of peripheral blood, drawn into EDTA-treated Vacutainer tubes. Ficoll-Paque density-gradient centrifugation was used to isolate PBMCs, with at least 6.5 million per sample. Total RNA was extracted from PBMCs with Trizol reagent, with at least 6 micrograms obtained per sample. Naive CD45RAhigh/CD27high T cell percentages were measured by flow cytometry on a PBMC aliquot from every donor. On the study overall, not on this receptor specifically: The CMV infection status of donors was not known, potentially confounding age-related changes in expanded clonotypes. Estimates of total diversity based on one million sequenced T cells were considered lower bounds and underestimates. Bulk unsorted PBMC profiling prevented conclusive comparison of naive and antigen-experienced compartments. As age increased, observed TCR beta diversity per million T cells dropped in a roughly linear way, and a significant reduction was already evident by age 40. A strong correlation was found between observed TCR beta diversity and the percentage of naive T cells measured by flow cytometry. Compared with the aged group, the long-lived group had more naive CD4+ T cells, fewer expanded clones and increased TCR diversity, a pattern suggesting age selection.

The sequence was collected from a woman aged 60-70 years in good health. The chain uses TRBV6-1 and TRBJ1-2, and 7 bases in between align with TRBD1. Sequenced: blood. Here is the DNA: TGTGCCAGCACCGAGTGGACAGGCTATGGCTACACCTTC. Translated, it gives CASTEWTGYGYTF.